The 12 T cell receptor beta chains presented below share a single source sample, sequenced in a study of T cell responses to AZD1222 COVID-19 vaccine. The protocol was immunoSEQ multiplex PCR, while the TCRdb copy is restricted to in-frame clones and leaves out a portion. The sample has approximately 150,000 clones, about 93% seen once. This material consisted of peripheral blood, taken on day 0 of AZD1222 vaccination. Every receptor here comes from an adult in good health.

The V and J genes are TRBV7-3 and TRBJ2-1; perhaps TRBD2 as D (5 bases). There are 15 residues in the CDR3. The V end lost 5 bases, the J end lost 6 bases, and 17 bases lay between the germline ends. Germline V gene data show CDR1 as SGHTA and CDR2 as FQGTGA. The CDR3 DNA is TGTGCCAGCAGCCCCTTAAAGGGAGACCGCAATGAGCAGTTCTTC. Protein: CASSPLKGDRNEQFF.

V gene TRBV6-2 or TRBV6-3 combines with J gene TRBJ1-1, with D possibly matching TRBD1 (5 bases). Trimming pared 2 bases from V and 8 bases from J, leaving 15 bases between. There are 14 residues in the CDR3. Germline V gene lookup returns CDR1 MNHEY and CDR2 SVGEGT. CDR3 nucleotide sequence: TGTGCCAGCAGTTACCTTCATGGGACCGGAGAAGCTTTCTTT. Translation gives CASSYLHGTGEAFF.

The V call is TRBV6-6, the J call TRBJ1-4, with D possibly being TRBD1 (6 bases). Looked up from germline, CDR1 is MNHNY and CDR2 is SVGAGI (reference sequence). The CDR3 runs 16 residues. Trimming cost V 4 bases and J 0 bases, with 12 bases left between them. CDR3: CASSSTGLATNEKLFF. The CDR3 nucleotides are TGTGCCAGCAGTTCAACAGGGCTTGCAACTAATGAAAAACTGTTTTTT.

J is TRBJ1-2 and V is TRBV6-5, with 7 bases identical to TRBD1. There are 13 residues in the CDR3. Per germline, CDR1 MNHEY and CDR2 SVGAGI. The V segment lost 2 bases and the J segment 4 bases; nucleotides outside the gene matches: 1. DNA of the CDR3: TGTGCCAGCAGTTACCAGGGGGGCTATGGCTACACCTTC. Translating it yields CASSYQGGYGYTF.

V usage is TRBV10-3 and J usage is TRBJ2-6; D possibly corresponds to TRBD1 (7 bases). The V end was cut by 10 bases, the J end by 2 bases, with 18 bases between. Germline CDR1 reads ENHRY; CDR2 reads SYGVKD. CDR3 size: 16 residues. The CDR3 here is CATAVGRGAGANVLTF. The CDR3 nucleotides are TGTGCCACCGCCGTGGGCAGGGGGGCTGGGGCCAACGTCCTGACTTTC.

A single count supports this clone. The rearrangement uses TRBV7-9 and TRBJ1-3; perhaps TRBD1 as D (6 bases). CDR3 size: 14 residues. Germline CDR1 and CDR2: SEHNR and FQNEAQ (reference sequence). V lost 3 bases, J lost 3 bases, and 9 bases lay in between. This CDR3 is CASSFSDSGNTIYF. The DNA for the CDR3 is TGTGCCAGCAGCTTCTCGGACAGTGGAAACACCATATATTTT.

The chain has TRBV5-4 and TRBJ2-3; the D is unclear. The CDR3 extends over 17 amino acids. V was pared by 0 bases and J by 1 base, with 15 bases between. Looked up from germline, CDR1 is SGHNT and CDR2 is YYREEE (reference sequence). The CDR3 spells CASSLDSLPRRTDTQYF. For the CDR3, the DNA is TGTGCCAGCAGCTTGGATTCCCTACCAAGACGCACAGATACGCAGTATTTT.

The rearrangement links TRBV11-2 to TRBJ2-6; D gene ambiguous. Deletions cut 6 bases from V and 3 bases from J, with 6 bases between. CDR3 length equals 13 residues. Germline V lookup: CDR1 SGHAT, CDR2 FQNNGV. This CDR3 reads CASRNLGANVLTF. DNA of the CDR3: TGTGCCAGCAGGAACCTTGGGGCCAACGTCCTGACTTTC.

This chain links TRBV7-8 with TRBJ1-2; D remains ambiguous. The ends were cut back, 2 bases at V and 6 bases at J, with 13 bases in the middle. This CDR3 has 14 residues. The germline V gene has CDR1 SGHVS and CDR2 FQNEAQ. The CDR3 loop reads CASSLQDWADGYTF. The CDR3 DNA is TGTGCCAGCAGCTTACAGGATTGGGCGGATGGCTACACCTTC.

Only one count was recorded for this clone. The chain employs TRBV19 and TRBJ2-3, with D perhaps TRBD2 (7 bases). The CDR3 runs 15 residues. V was trimmed by 7 bases and J by 5 bases, leaving 19 bases between them. Germline V lookup: CDR1 LNHDA, CDR2 SQIVND (reference sequence). The CDR3 DNA reads TGTGCCAGTACCCCTCAAGGACTAGGGGGAGATACGCAGTATTTT. This sequence encodes CASTPQGLGGDTQYF.

The CDR3 loop is CASSSMDTEAFF. For the CDR3, the DNA is TGTGCCAGCAGTTCCATGGACACTGAAGCTTTCTTT. This rearrangement joins TRBV12-3 or TRBV12-4 to TRBJ1-1; D call uncertain. The CDR3 contains 12 residues. The V end lost 4 bases, the J end lost 3 bases, and 6 bases lay between the germline ends.

V is TRBV3-1 (or the pseudogene TRBV3-2) and J is TRBJ2-5; D is perhaps TRBD1 (5 bases). The CDR3 consists of 15 residues. Germline loops: CDR1 LGHDT, CDR2 YNNKEL (reference sequence). V lost 0 bases to trimming and J lost 5 bases, with 13 bases between them. In DNA, the CDR3 is TGTGCCAGCAGCCAAGATGGACACCAAAGGGAGACCCAGTACTTC. Translating gives CASSQDGHQRETQYF.